These T cell receptor beta chains were read from a single sample in a study of blood T cell repertoires in COVID-19. The method was immunoSEQ multiplex PCR; TCRdb's version includes in-frame clones alone and lacks a portion of them. Found here are some 39,000 clones, 90% to 95% of them singletons; the top ten hold 4.5% to 6.5%. Sequencing was done on a sample of peripheral blood. The origin of the receptors is a human donor in a cohort sampled during active COVID-19. CDR3s include the opening cysteine and the closing phenylalanine or tryptophan. D genes are given only for firm matches. The size of a clone is reported for some rows only, either as once, few or many, or as a class for expanded clones.

CDR3aa,CDR3nt,j_gene,abundance,v_gene,d_gene
CASSFGQGSENEAFF,TGTGCCAGCAGCTTCGGACAGGGTTCGGAGAATGAAGCTTTCTTT,TRBJ1-1,.,TRBV7-2,TRBD1
CASSFGQFYEQYF,TGTGCCAGCAGTTTCGGACAGTTCTACGAGCAGTACTTC,TRBJ2-7,.,TRBV27,.
CASSPRALNTEAFF,TGTGCCAGCAGCCCGAGGGCCCTGAACACTGAAGCTTTCTTT,TRBJ1-1,.,TRBV7-2,.
CAISESGGFRGPEAFF,TGTGCCATCAGTGAGTCGGGGGGATTTAGGGGTCCTGAAGCTTTCTTT,TRBJ1-1,once,TRBV10-3,.
CASSPPGNTEAFF,TGTGCCAGCTCACCACCCGGGAACACTGAAGCTTTCTTT,TRBJ1-1,.,TRBV18,.
CASSVQGWEQYF,TGTGCCAGCAGCGTACAGGGCTGGGAGCAGTACTTC,TRBJ2-7,.,TRBV7-8,.
CASSLGLAGSTDTQYF,TGTGCCAGCAGCTTAGGCCTAGCGGGGAGCACAGATACGCAGTATTTT,TRBJ2-3,.,TRBV7-8,TRBD2
CAIRHRDRDNNEQFF,TGTGCCATCAGGCACCGGGACAGGGATAACAATGAGCAGTTCTTC,TRBJ2-1,.,TRBV10-3,TRBD1
CAWSVGGAYQYF,TGTGCCTGGAGTGTTGGGGGGGCGTATCAGTACTTC,TRBJ2-5,.,TRBV30,.
CASSLVREETQYF,TGTGCCAGCAGCTTGGTTCGAGAAGAGACCCAGTACTTC,TRBJ2-5,.,TRBV5-4,.
CASSFGTGDYTF,TGCGCCAGCAGCTTTGGGACAGGTGACTACACCTTC,TRBJ1-2,.,TRBV5-1,TRBD1
CASSIELAGGDYNEQFF,TGTGCCAGTAGTATAGAGCTAGCGGGAGGGGACTACAATGAGCAGTTCTTC,TRBJ2-1,.,TRBV19,TRBD2
CASSYDTDYNEQFF,TGTGCCAGCAGTTACGACACCGACTACAATGAGCAGTTCTTC,TRBJ2-1,.,TRBV6-2/TRBV6-3,.
CASSQGLAGDYEQYF,TGCGCCAGCAGCCAAGGTCTAGCGGGAGACTACGAGCAGTACTTC,TRBJ2-7,.,TRBV4-3,TRBD2
CAWRRGAYEQYF,TGTGCCTGGAGGCGGGGGGCCTACGAGCAGTACTTC,TRBJ2-7,.,TRBV30,TRBD2
CASSLGTSGRANEQFF,TGTGCCAGCAGCTTAGGGACTAGCGGGAGGGCCAATGAGCAGTTCTTC,TRBJ2-1,.,TRBV11-1,TRBD2
CASSMGGGPGMKQFF,TGTGCCAGCAGCATGGGTGGAGGGCCTGGTATGAAGCAGTTCTTC,TRBJ2-1,.,TRBV9,.
CSVVGGSYEQYF,TGCAGCGTTGTGGGGGGCTCCTACGAGCAGTACTTC,TRBJ2-7,.,TRBV29-1,.
CASSLNPSFTQGVANYGYTF,TGTGCCAGCAGTTTAAACCCATCCTTCACGCAGGGGGTAGCTAACTATGGCTACACCTTC,TRBJ1-2,.,TRBV28,TRBD1
CASSKKGQGGNEQFF,TGTGCCAGTAGTAAAAAGGGACAGGGGGGAAATGAGCAGTTCTTC,TRBJ2-1,.,TRBV19,TRBD1
CASSPPPVLYEQYF,TGTGCCAGCAGCCCCCCCCCGGTACTCTACGAGCAGTACTTC,TRBJ2-7,.,TRBV11-2,.
CASSLRGSGELFF,TGTGCCAGCAGCTTGCGAGGTTCCGGGGAGCTGTTTTTT,TRBJ2-2,.,TRBV7-3,.
CASSFRGREKNYGYTF,TGTGCCAGCAGCTTCAGGGGGCGCGAAAAAAACTATGGCTACACCTTC,TRBJ1-2,.,TRBV6-2/TRBV6-3,TRBD1